This T cell receptor (beta chain) appears in the sequencing data of a study of T cell responses to AZD1222 COVID-19 vaccine. The study, taken as a whole, reports: Breadth and depth of Spike-specific TCRs rose after two AZD1222 doses. There were mostly white British donors and more females than males, and clonal diversity was possibly underestimated. Nearly half of spike-specific TCRs reportedly target variant regions that are unmutated in the B.1.351 and B.1.1.7 variants. Only after the peak T cell response were repertoires sampled.

The CDR3 covers 15 residues. The germline V gene encodes CDR1 SQVTM and CDR2 ANQGSEA. V was clipped by 2 bases and J by 9 bases; unmatched bases: 10. Some clones are missing from TCRdb's copy, which holds only in-frame ones; the method was immunoSEQ multiplex PCR. The table has some 120,000 clones, approximately 83% seen once. Note on this clone: The antigen is unknown.

The chain joins TRBV29-1 to TRBJ1-4; 9 positions match TRBD1. The origin of this receptor is an adult in good health. The sample in question was peripheral blood, obtained on day 0 of MenACWY control vaccination. CDR3 sequence: CSVEIPGQGSKKLFF. Written as DNA, the CDR3 is TGCAGCGTTGAAATACCGGGACAGGGATCTAAAAAACTGTTTTTT.